A selection of T cell receptor beta chains follows, all from one sample in a study of control samples from healthy donors and cancer patients. Clones were sequenced by immunoSEQ multiplex PCR, and TCRdb holds only the in-frame ones, with some missing. The repertoire holds about 150,000 clones, with about 86% as singletons. Sequencing used blood. Source of these receptors: a man aged 18 to 30 in good health. CDR3s include the opening cysteine and the closing phenylalanine or tryptophan. The D gene is left open where the match is weak. Size is stated for part of the rows, as once, few or many counts, or as a class when the clone is expanded.

TRBJ1-1 TRBV27 . . CASSLSILVAGMNTEAFF TGTGCCAGCAGTTTATCGATTCTGGTAGCGGGCATGAACACTGAAGCTTTCTTT
TRBJ1-1 TRBV29-1 TRBD1 . CSVENPTGGRTEAFF TGCAGCGTTGAAAACCCGACAGGGGGAAGGACTGAAGCTTTCTTT
TRBJ2-2 TRBV4-3 . few CASSQNFPTGELFF TGCGCCAGCAGCCAAAATTTTCCCACCGGGGAGCTGTTTTTT
TRBJ2-5 TRBV28 TRBD2 . CASSVLAGGGQTQYF TGTGCCAGCAGTGTACTAGCGGGGGGCGGACAGACCCAGTACTTC
TRBJ2-7 TRBV21-1 . . CASSRNPGSFYEQYF TGTGCCAGCAGCAGGAATCCGGGATCCTTCTACGAGCAGTACTTC
TRBJ2-1 TRBV27 . . CASLGRTDEQFF TGTGCCAGCTTGGGGCGCACAGATGAGCAGTTCTTC
TRBJ2-1 TRBV6-2/TRBV6-3 TRBD1 . CASSYLKGQGYSYNEQFF TGTGCCAGCAGTTACTTAAAAGGACAGGGGTACTCCTACAATGAGCAGTTCTTC
TRBJ2-1 TRBV4-2 TRBD2 . CASSLLAGGYNEQFF TGTGCCAGCAGCCTTTTAGCGGGGGGCTACAATGAGCAGTTCTTC
TRBJ2-7 TRBV9 TRBD2 . CASSAGGYEQYF TGTGCCAGCAGCGCGGGGGGTTACGAGCAGTACTTC
TRBJ2-1 TRBV7-2 TRBD2 . CASSLRGGASYNEQFF TGTGCCAGCAGCTTGCGCGGGGGGGCCTCCTACAATGAGCAGTTCTTC
TRBJ1-1 TRBV2 . . CASSAQTVMNTEAFF TGTGCCAGCAGTGCCCAGACCGTCATGAACACTGAAGCTTTCTTT
TRBJ2-5 TRBV7-2 . . CASSFYGTGETQYF TGTGCCAGCAGCTTCTACGGGACGGGAGAGACCCAGTACTTC
TRBJ2-5 TRBV2 TRBD2 . CASSDGTSGPQETQYF TGTGCCAGCAGTGACGGGACTAGCGGGCCACAAGAGACCCAGTACTTC
TRBJ1-2 TRBV2 TRBD1 . CASSEALRDRKGGYTF TGTGCCAGCAGTGAAGCGCTCCGGGACAGAAAAGGTGGCTACACCTTC
TRBJ1-2 TRBV18 . . CASSLPQEIANGYTF TGTGCCAGCTCACTTCCTCAGGAGATTGCAAATGGCTACACCTTC
TRBJ2-7 TRBV6-2/TRBV6-3 TRBD1 . CASSVPGQGHEQYF TGTGCCAGCAGTGTCCCGGGACAGGGACACGAGCAGTACTTC